This T cell receptor (beta chain) was observed in a study of blood T cell repertoires in COVID-19. Across the whole study: In each case, the material was cDNA or gDNA derived from T cells, B-cell-depleted T cells, or PBMCs.

In the original analysis: Reference gene primer amplification gave estimated nucleated cell counts. Sequenced by immunoSEQ multiplex PCR; TCRdb stores in-frame clones only, minus some. V and J calls plus clone size are reproduced from that table; the DNA served to infer D and trimming. The table records about 20,000 clones, around 88% of them present only once. CDR3 size: 14 residues. Per germline, CDR1 SNHLY and CDR2 FYNNEI. The germline V and J ends were trimmed by 4 bases and 1 base, with 10 bases remaining between them. The chain recombines TRBV2 with TRBJ1-1, with D maybe TRBD1 (6 bases). Sequences were obtained from peripheral blood. This TCR came from a woman aged 60-75 years with active COVID-19. DNA for the CDR3: TGTGCCAGCAGTGCGACAGGCGGGAACACTGAAGCTTTCTTT. Protein product: CASSATGGNTEAFF.